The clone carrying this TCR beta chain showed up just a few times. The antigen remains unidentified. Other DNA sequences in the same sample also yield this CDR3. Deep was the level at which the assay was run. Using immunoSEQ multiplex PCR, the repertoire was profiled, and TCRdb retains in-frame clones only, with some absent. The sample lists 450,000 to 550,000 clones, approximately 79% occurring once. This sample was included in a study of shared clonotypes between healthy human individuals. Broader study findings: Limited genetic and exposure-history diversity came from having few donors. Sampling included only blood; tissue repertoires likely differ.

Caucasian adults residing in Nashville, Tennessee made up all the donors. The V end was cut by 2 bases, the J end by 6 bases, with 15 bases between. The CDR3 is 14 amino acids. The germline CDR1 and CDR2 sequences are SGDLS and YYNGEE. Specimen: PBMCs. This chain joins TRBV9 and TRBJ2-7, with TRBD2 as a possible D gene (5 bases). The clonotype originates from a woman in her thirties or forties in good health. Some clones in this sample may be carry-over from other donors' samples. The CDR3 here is CASSVGLAVSEQYF. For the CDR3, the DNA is TGTGCCAGCAGCGTTGGGCTAGCAGTTTCCGAGCAGTACTTC.